This TCR beta chain was documented in a study of CD8+ T cells in alopecia areata. CDR1 is KGHSH, CDR2 LQKENI, per germline. V shed 2 bases and J shed 4 bases, with 21 bases lying between them. The CDR3 extends over 17 amino acids. As part of sample collection, lesional scalp punch biopsies and peripheral blood were taken from alopecia areata patients. The authors extracted RNA and reverse transcribed it into cDNA as the sequencing template. Sequencing was performed with immunoSEQ multiplex PCR; in TCRdb, only in-frame clones are kept and a portion is missing. The repertoire holds more than 100,000 clones, approximately 53% seen once, with 4.5% in the top ten.

The source of this sequence is a human donor with alopecia areata. This specimen was CD4+ T cells sorted from blood, taken at week 0. V gene TRBV18 combines with J gene TRBJ2-7; weak D call: TRBD2 (6 bases). CDR3 amino acids: CASSPISSAGGRYEQYF. DNA for the CDR3: TGTGCCAGCTCACCAATATCCTCGGCAGGTGGGAGGTACGAGCAGTACTTC.